These 30 T cell receptor beta chains originate from one sample sequenced in a study of blood T cell repertoires in COVID-19. Profiling relied on immunoSEQ multiplex PCR, and the TCRdb table lists in-frame clones only, not all of them. The sample gives roughly 30,000 clones, roughly 85% of which show up once; under 8% is in the top ten. The source material was peripheral blood. These receptors were taken from a man aged 55 to 70 with active COVID-19.

The rearrangement joins TRBV28 to TRBJ2-1; 10 bases are shared with TRBD2. The CDR3 contains 15 residues. V lost 11 bases to trimming and J lost 4 bases; unmatched junction nucleotides: 11. Germline assignment: CDR1 MDHEN and CDR2 SYDVKM. The CDR3 DNA sequence: TGTGCCGGCTCAGCTGGGACTAGCGCGTACAATGAGCAGTTCTTC. Its protein product is CAGSAGTSAYNEQFF. Together with reference TRBV28 and TRBJ2-1, the CDR3 gives the full variable domain: DVKVTQSSRYLVKRTGEKVFLECVQDMDHENMFWYRQDPGLGLRLIYFSYDVKMKEKGDIPEGYSVSREKKERFSLILESASTNQTSMYLCAGSAGTSAYNEQFFGPGTRLTVL.

In this sample, this clone turned up a few times. The chain carries TRBV10-1 and TRBJ2-7, with D maybe TRBD2 (5 bases). The CDR3 loop spans 15 amino acids. Trimming shortened V by 4 bases and J by 0 bases, and 13 bases separated the two germline ends. In germline, CDR1 is WNHNN, CDR2 SYGVQD (reference sequence). In nucleotides, the CDR3 is TGCGCCAGCAGTGCGTCGCCTAGCAGCTCCTACGAGCAGTACTTC. It yields the protein CASSASPSSSYEQYF.

V usage is TRBV4-2 and J usage is TRBJ2-7, with 10 bases identical to TRBD1. The CDR3 totals 15 residues. The V gene's germline CDR1 is LGHNA and CDR2 YNFKEQ. Trimming took 0 bases from V and 5 from J; bases not matched to a gene: 4. The CDR3 reads CASSQDGTGDHEQYF. The CDR3 DNA follows: TGTGCCAGCAGCCAAGATGGGACAGGGGACCACGAGCAGTACTTC.

This clone was counted once. This chain links TRBV11-1 with TRBJ2-3; 7 bases match TRBD2. CDR3 length: 16 residues. Germline trimming cut 3 bases from V and 1 base from J; bases unmatched to any gene: 7. CDR1 and CDR2 (germline): SGHAT, FQDESV (reference sequence). This CDR3 is CASSFWGRGGTDTQYF. The DNA of the CDR3 is TGTGCCAGCAGCTTTTGGGGGAGGGGAGGCACAGATACGCAGTATTTT.

This rearrangement joins TRBV11-3 to TRBJ2-1; TRBD2 is a possible D gene (6 bases). CDR3 length: 16 residues. The V end was cut by 5 bases, the J end by 6 bases, with 20 bases between. Germline lookup yields CDR1 SGHNT and CDR2 YENEEA. The CDR3 DNA follows: TGTGCCAGCAGCCCGTGGGACCACGGAGGGTTCAATGAGCAGTTCTTC. Its protein is CASSPWDHGGFNEQFF.

The chain couples TRBV11-2 to TRBJ2-7; TRBD2 might be the D (5 bases). CDR1 is SGHAT and CDR2 is FQNNGV in the germline V gene. CDR3 size: 16 residues. With 3 bases removed from V and 9 bases from J, the gap between germline ends came to 24 bases. The CDR3 reads CASSLLTGRVMQWQYF. Here the CDR3 DNA reads TGTGCCAGCAGCTTGCTCACGGGAAGAGTGATGCAGTGGCAGTACTTC.

In nucleotides, the CDR3 is TGTGCCAGCAGCAAGGGACTAGCGCAAGAGACCCAGTACTTC. It translates to CASSKGLAQETQYF. The gene calls are TRBV7-2 and TRBJ2-5; 10 bases fit TRBD2. CDR3 length: 14 residues. With V trimmed by 5 bases and J by 2 bases, 2 bases remained unmatched. Germline lookup yields CDR1 SGHTA and CDR2 FQGNSA. Complete variable domain (other parts from reference TRBV7-2 and TRBJ2-5): GAGVSQSPSNKVTEKGKDVELRCDPISGHTALYWYRQSLGQGLEFLIYFQGNSAPDKSGLPSDRFSAERTGGSVSTLTIQRTQQEDSAVYLCASSKGLAQETQYFGPGTRLLVL.

The chain joins TRBV5-1 to TRBJ2-7; 11 positions agree with TRBD2. Germline CDR1 is SGHRS and CDR2 is YFSETQ. The J segment lost 6 bases and the V segment lost 0 bases, leaving 5 bases of the junction unmatched. The CDR3 loop spans 15 amino acids. DNA for the CDR3: TGCGCCAGCAGCTTGGGACTAGCGGGAAAAGGCGAGCAGTACTTC. It translates to CASSLGLAGKGEQYF.

Only one count was recorded for this clone. This rearrangement joins TRBV29-1 to TRBJ2-7; 7 nucleotides align to TRBD1. The CDR3 totals 13 residues. V lost 6 bases, J lost 7 bases, and 12 bases stayed unmatched. Germline V gene data show CDR1 as SQVTM and CDR2 as ANQGSEA. The CDR3 DNA is TGCAGCGTGGCGACAGGGACCTGGGAAGAGCAGTACTTC. It codes for CSVATGTWEEQYF.

J is TRBJ2-5 and V is TRBV7-9; D is undetermined. The V and J ends lost 0 bases and 4 bases respectively, with 12 bases between them. Germline V CDR1 and CDR2: SEHNR, FQNEAQ (reference sequence). CDR3 length: 15 residues. The CDR3 DNA is TGTGCCAGCAGCTTAGCGTCCTTGCCCGGAGAGACCCAGTACTTC. It encodes CASSLASLPGETQYF.

The chain links TRBV3-1 (or the pseudogene TRBV3-2) to TRBJ2-7, with 9 bases matching TRBD1. Germline V gives CDR1 LGHDT, CDR2 YNNKEL (reference sequence). This CDR3 is 14 amino acids long. After removal of 3 bases from V and 3 bases from J, the junction contained 3 bases not matched to a gene. CDR3 in DNA: TGTGCCAGCAGCCATCCGGGACAGGGCTACGAGCAGTACTTC. This sequence encodes CASSHPGQGYEQYF.

The CDR3 sequence is CASSSRGSVSQETQYF. The CDR3 nucleotides read TGTGCCAGCAGCTCTAGGGGGTCAGTAAGCCAAGAGACCCAGTACTTC. The V call is TRBV7-9, the J call TRBJ2-5; D possibly corresponds to TRBD1 (6 bases). The CDR3 loop spans 16 amino acids. Trimming shortened V by 4 bases and J by 1 base, and 16 bases separated the two germline ends. CDR1 is SEHNR, CDR2 FQNEAQ, per germline (reference sequence).

This chain links TRBV14 with TRBJ1-2; D unresolved. V gave up 1 base and J gave up 4 bases, with 13 bases separating them. The CDR3 length is 15 residues. Germline V lookup: CDR1 SGHDN, CDR2 FVKESK. The CDR3 loop is CASSQVEGSRYGYTF. As DNA, the CDR3 is TGTGCCAGCAGCCAAGTGGAGGGATCGCGCTATGGCTACACCTTC.

The rearrangement uses TRBV6-2 or TRBV6-3 and TRBJ2-5; 8 nucleotides line up with TRBD2. The V gene end was trimmed by 2 bases and the J gene end by 9 bases; junction bases not matched to a gene: 17. Germline CDR1 and CDR2: MNHEY and SVGEGT. CDR3 length equals 17 residues. DNA for the CDR3: TGTGCCAGCAGTTACGGAACTAGCGGAGCCCGTGTGGAGGCCCAGTACTTC. Translated, it gives CASSYGTSGARVEAQYF.

This clone appeared once. This sequence joins TRBV5-1 and TRBJ2-4; D perhaps matches TRBD1 (6 bases). The CDR3 is 15 amino acids. Germline V gene sequence: CDR1 SGHRS, CDR2 YFSETQ. V shed 4 bases and J shed 1 base, with 12 bases lying between them. The CDR3 reads CASSNRQAAKNIQYF. The CDR3, as DNA: TGCGCCAGCAGCAATAGACAGGCGGCCAAAAACATTCAGTACTTC.

This chain uses TRBV10-3 with TRBJ2-5; D is ambiguous. Trimming took off 0 bases at V and 3 bases at J, with 8 bases between the two ends. The germline gives CDR1 ENHRY, CDR2 SYGVKD. CDR3 length: 14 residues. The DNA of the CDR3 is TGTGCCATCAGTGAGTCGTCGGGTAAAGAGACCCAGTACTTC. Protein: CAISESSGKETQYF.

This chain connects TRBV29-1 to TRBJ2-3, with TRBD2 identical over 9 bases. Germline V gene sequence: CDR1 SQVTM, CDR2 ANQGSEA. Unmatched junction bases numbered 4, after V lost 4 bases and J lost 5 bases. The CDR3 has 13 amino acids. The CDR3 DNA is TGCAGCGTTGCTAGCGGGACGAAAGATACGCAGTATTTT. Its protein is CSVASGTKDTQYF.

This chain uses TRBV5-1 with TRBJ2-1; possible D gene TRBD2, 6 bases. V gave up 5 bases and J gave up 4 bases, with 10 bases separating them. Germline V gene sequence: CDR1 SGHRS, CDR2 YFSETQ. CDR3 size: 13 residues. CDR3 protein: CASSPAGYNEQFF. The CDR3 DNA reads TGCGCCAGCAGTCCAGCGGGTTACAATGAGCAGTTCTTC.

The chain employs TRBV18 and TRBJ1-2; 8 nucleotides line up with TRBD1. V was pared by 0 bases and J by 4 bases, with 4 bases of the junction left unmatched. The CDR3 loop spans 15 amino acids. CDR1 is KGHSH, CDR2 LQKENI, per germline. In DNA, the CDR3 is TGTGCCAGCTCACCACCGACGACAGGGGCCTATGGCTACACCTTC. This gives the protein CASSPPTTGAYGYTF.

This clone came up once. The V call is TRBV24-1, the J call TRBJ2-5, with D tentatively TRBD1 (5 bases). The germline V gene has CDR1 KGHDR and CDR2 SFDVKD. Trimming removed 5 bases at V and 9 bases at J, with 15 bases between. This CDR3 spans 13 amino acids. The CDR3 here is CATSVGRTTAQYF. In DNA, the CDR3 is TGTGCCACCAGTGTAGGCAGGACAACAGCCCAGTACTTC.

As for this clone: An end of the junction differs from the germline gene, which may be a read error. This chain links TRBV20-1 with TRBJ2-7; TRBD2 agrees at 7 bases. This CDR3 comprises 11 residues. CDR1 and CDR2 (germline): DFQATT, SNEGSKA (reference sequence). The CDR3 is CSAPRSGLGNF. The CDR3 DNA follows: TGCAGTGCTCCGCGGTCCGGACTAGGAAACTTC.

The chain links TRBV9 to TRBJ2-3; TRBD2 might be the D (5 bases). The germline V gene encodes CDR1 SGDLS and CDR2 YYNGEE. The CDR3 runs to 15 residues. Deletions cut 4 bases from V and 1 base from J, with 13 bases between. The CDR3 nucleotides are TGTGCCAGCAGCCCTCCGGGGATGGGCACAGATACGCAGTATTTT. Amino acids: CASSPPGMGTDTQYF.

The chain recombines TRBV2 with TRBJ2-7, with D perhaps TRBD2 (5 bases). Trimming took off 6 bases at V and 0 bases at J, with 12 bases between the two ends. The CDR3 is made up of 14 amino acids. CDR1 is SNHLY and CDR2 is FYNNEI in the germline V gene. CDR3 nucleotides: TGTGCCAGCAGGCAGGAGCGGACCTCCTACGAGCAGTACTTC. Protein product: CASRQERTSYEQYF.

The V call is TRBV3-1 (or the pseudogene TRBV3-2), the J call TRBJ2-4; 8 bases fit TRBD2. The CDR3 is made up of 19 amino acids. After removal of 4 bases from V and 3 bases from J, the junction contained 17 bases not matched to a gene. Per the germline V gene, CDR1 is LGHDT and CDR2 is YNNKEL (reference sequence). CDR3 sequence: CASSRGSGRANRVKNIQYF. The DNA of the CDR3 is TGTGCCAGCAGCCGGGGGTCCGGGAGGGCGAATCGTGTCAAAAACATTCAGTACTTC.

This chain connects TRBV4-2 to TRBJ2-7; 11 positions match TRBD2. Trimming removed 2 bases from V and 5 bases from J; junction bases left unmatched: 17. CDR3 length: 19 amino acids. Germline V lookup: CDR1 LGHNA, CDR2 YNFKEQ. CDR3: CASSQPLGTSGASPHEQYF. The CDR3 DNA follows: TGTGCCAGCAGCCAACCCCTGGGGACTAGCGGTGCCTCTCCCCACGAGCAGTACTTC.

This chain uses TRBV3-1 (or the pseudogene TRBV3-2) with TRBJ2-1, with D unclear. Germline CDR1 LGHDT, CDR2 YNNKEL (reference sequence). V was clipped by 3 bases and J by 5 bases, with 5 bases between them. The CDR3 has 12 residues. The DNA of the CDR3 is TGTGCCAGCAGCCAGACTGACAATGAGCAGTTCTTC. This translates into CASSQTDNEQFF.

This clone was seen only once. The chain carries TRBV24-1 and TRBJ2-2, with D hard to call. V lost 1 base and J lost 7, with 15 bases in between. CDR1 is KGHDR and CDR2 is SFDVKD in the germline V gene. The CDR3 totals 16 residues. CDR3: CATSDFGAATGGELFF. The CDR3 bases are TGTGCCACCAGTGATTTTGGAGCTGCAACGGGCGGGGAGCTGTTTTTT.

There are a few counts of this clone. The V gene is TRBV5-1, the J gene TRBJ2-7, with 8 nucleotides matching TRBD1. The CDR3 has 14 amino acids. Germline CDR1 SGHRS, CDR2 YFSETQ. V shed 0 bases and J 6 bases; nucleotides not matched to a gene: 5. The CDR3 loop is CASSLEGRGREQYF. CDR3 bases: TGCGCCAGCAGCTTGGAGGGCAGGGGGCGCGAGCAGTACTTC.

CDR3 coding DNA: TGTGCCAGCAGTGAAGATTTCAGGGCATATGAGCAGTTCTTC. This gives the protein CASSEDFRAYEQFF. The J gene is TRBJ2-1, the V gene TRBV2; perhaps TRBD1 as D (5 bases). The germline V gene encodes CDR1 SNHLY and CDR2 FYNNEI. V shed 1 base and J shed 8 bases, with 12 bases lying between them. The CDR3 loop spans 14 amino acids.

The chain uses TRBV19 and TRBJ2-5, with 10 bases aligning to TRBD2. Per the germline V gene, CDR1 is LNHDA and CDR2 is SQIVND (reference sequence). J lost 2 bases, V lost 3 bases, and 3 bases had no gene match. This CDR3 contains 15 residues. CDR3 coding DNA: TGTGCCAGTAGTATGGGACTAGCGACGCAAGAGACCCAGTACTTC. Translation gives CASSMGLATQETQYF.